A selection of T cell receptor beta chains follows, all from one sample in a study of blood T cell repertoires in COVID-19. Repertoires were generated with immunoSEQ multiplex PCR, while TCRdb's copy carries only in-frame clones and drops some. The sample records more than 250,000 clones, approximately 83% being singletons. The sample comprised peripheral blood. The receptors here all came from a woman aged 30 to 39 who had recovered from COVID-19. The CDR3 runs from the conserved cysteine through the conserved F or W. D genes are given only for firm matches. Some rows mark clone size as missing; the rest say once, few, many or name a class of expanded clone.

v_gene: TRBV27; j_gene: TRBJ2-2; abundance: once; d_gene: NA; CDR3aa: CASSPRSGELFF; CDR3nt: TGTGCCAGCAGTCCTAGATCCGGGGAGCTGTTTTTT
v_gene: TRBV19; j_gene: TRBJ1-6; abundance: NA; d_gene: NA; CDR3aa: CASSRRSNSPLHF; CDR3nt: TGTGCCAGTAGTCGGAGGAGTAATTCACCCCTCCACTTT
v_gene: TRBV10-3; j_gene: TRBJ2-7; abundance: NA; d_gene: NA; CDR3aa: CAIRDTNYEQYF; CDR3nt: TGTGCCATCCGGGACACCAACTACGAGCAGTACTTC
v_gene: TRBV9; j_gene: TRBJ2-5; abundance: NA; d_gene: NA; CDR3aa: CASSVGTEAIETQYF; CDR3nt: TGTGCCAGCAGCGTAGGGACAGAAGCTATTGAGACCCAGTACTTC
v_gene: TRBV18; j_gene: TRBJ2-3; abundance: NA; d_gene: NA; CDR3aa: CASSPRRGMSTDTQYF; CDR3nt: TGTGCCAGCTCACCTCGACGCGGGATGAGCACAGATACGCAGTATTTT
v_gene: TRBV7-9; j_gene: TRBJ2-4; abundance: NA; d_gene: NA; CDR3aa: CASSDRVLTLDF; CDR3nt: TGTGCCAGCAGCGACCGGGTCCTTACTTTGGACTTC
v_gene: TRBV7-2; j_gene: TRBJ2-7; abundance: NA; d_gene: NA; CDR3aa: CASSLRSAGPYEQYF; CDR3nt: TGTGCCAGCAGCTTACGATCGGCAGGCCCCTACGAGCAGTACTTC
v_gene: TRBV6-4; j_gene: TRBJ2-3; abundance: NA; d_gene: TRBD2; CDR3aa: CASSDRTSGRVDTQYF; CDR3nt: TGTGCCAGCAGCGACCGGACTAGCGGGAGAGTAGATACGCAGTATTTT
v_gene: TRBV6-6; j_gene: TRBJ2-7; abundance: NA; d_gene: NA; CDR3aa: CASTPGGTTAYEQYF; CDR3nt: TGTGCCAGCACCCCTGGGGGGACGACCGCCTACGAGCAGTACTTC
v_gene: TRBV9; j_gene: TRBJ2-7; abundance: NA; d_gene: TRBD1; CDR3aa: CASSSRGTGAYEQYF; CDR3nt: TGTGCCAGCAGCTCCCGAGGGACAGGCGCCTACGAGCAGTACTTC
v_gene: TRBV5-4; j_gene: TRBJ1-6; abundance: few; d_gene: TRBD1; CDR3aa: CASSGLPGQGNSPLHF; CDR3nt: TGTGCCAGCAGCGGACTTCCGGGACAGGGTAATTCACCCCTCCACTTT
v_gene: TRBV5-1; j_gene: TRBJ2-7; abundance: NA; d_gene: TRBD1; CDR3aa: CASSFVGTGVDEQYF; CDR3nt: TGCGCCAGCAGCTTTGTCGGGACAGGGGTGGACGAGCAGTACTTC
v_gene: TRBV19; j_gene: TRBJ1-4; abundance: NA; d_gene: NA; CDR3aa: CASSMAEEKLFF; CDR3nt: TGTGCCAGTAGTATGGCGGAGGAAAAACTGTTTTTT
v_gene: TRBV7-8; j_gene: TRBJ2-7; abundance: NA; d_gene: TRBD2; CDR3aa: CASSPGLAWQYF; CDR3nt: TGTGCCAGCAGCCCGGGACTAGCTTGGCAGTACTTC
v_gene: TRBV4-1; j_gene: TRBJ2-1; abundance: NA; d_gene: TRBD1; CDR3aa: CASSQAGTVTYNEQFF; CDR3nt: TGCGCCAGCAGCCAAGCCGGGACAGTGACCTACAATGAGCAGTTCTTC
v_gene: TRBV7-9; j_gene: TRBJ1-5; abundance: NA; d_gene: NA; CDR3aa: CASSLGQGINQPQHF; CDR3nt: TGTGCCAGCAGCTTAGGGCAGGGAATTAACCAGCCCCAGCATTTT
v_gene: TRBV28; j_gene: TRBJ2-7; abundance: few; d_gene: NA; CDR3aa: CASSTSSIGQYF; CDR3nt: TGTGCCAGCAGTACCTCTAGCATCGGGCAGTACTTC
v_gene: TRBV12-3/TRBV12-4; j_gene: TRBJ2-1; abundance: NA; d_gene: TRBD1; CDR3aa: CASSLDRANEQFF; CDR3nt: TGTGCCAGCAGTTTGGACAGGGCTAATGAGCAGTTCTTC
v_gene: TRBV6-4; j_gene: TRBJ2-1; abundance: few; d_gene: TRBD2; CDR3aa: CASSDLAGDPNEQFF; CDR3nt: TGTGCCAGCAGTGACCTAGCGGGGGACCCCAATGAGCAGTTCTTC
v_gene: TRBV30; j_gene: TRBJ1-5; abundance: once; d_gene: NA; CDR3aa: CAWSVRGTGVGNQPQHF; CDR3nt: TGTGCCTGGAGTGTACGGGGGACTGGGGTCGGCAATCAGCCCCAGCATTTT
v_gene: TRBV29-1; j_gene: TRBJ2-6; abundance: once; d_gene: NA; CDR3aa: CSVATGASSGANVLTF; CDR3nt: TGCAGCGTTGCTACAGGCGCAAGCTCTGGGGCCAACGTCCTGACTTTC
v_gene: TRBV25-1; j_gene: TRBJ1-1; abundance: NA; d_gene: TRBD1; CDR3aa: CASSAGQGTEAFF; CDR3nt: TGTGCCAGCAGTGCGGGACAGGGGACTGAAGCTTTCTTT
v_gene: TRBV2; j_gene: TRBJ2-7; abundance: NA; d_gene: TRBD1; CDR3aa: CASGQGRVYEQYF; CDR3nt: TGTGCCAGCGGACAGGGGCGAGTTTACGAGCAGTACTTC
v_gene: TRBV11-2; j_gene: TRBJ1-5; abundance: NA; d_gene: NA; CDR3aa: CASSLSVNQPQHF; CDR3nt: TGTGCCAGCAGCTTGTCCGTCAATCAGCCCCAGCATTTT
v_gene: TRBV29-1; j_gene: TRBJ2-7; abundance: NA; d_gene: NA; CDR3aa: CSVEDRPGYEQYF; CDR3nt: TGCAGCGTTGAAGATCGCCCGGGATACGAGCAGTACTTC
v_gene: TRBV11-2; j_gene: TRBJ1-4; abundance: NA; d_gene: NA; CDR3aa: CASSFLTGEEKLFF; CDR3nt: TGTGCCAGCAGCTTTTTAACGGGAGAGGAAAAACTGTTTTTT
v_gene: TRBV29-1; j_gene: TRBJ2-7; abundance: once; d_gene: TRBD2; CDR3aa: CSVRGKLAGGSTYEQYF; CDR3nt: TGCAGCGTTCGGGGCAAACTAGCGGGAGGTTCTACCTACGAGCAGTACTTC
v_gene: TRBV3-1/TRBV3-2; j_gene: TRBJ2-1; abundance: NA; d_gene: NA; CDR3aa: CASSQDPAEWAYNEQFF; CDR3nt: TGTGCCAGCAGCCAAGATCCGGCGGAGTGGGCCTACAATGAGCAGTTCTTC